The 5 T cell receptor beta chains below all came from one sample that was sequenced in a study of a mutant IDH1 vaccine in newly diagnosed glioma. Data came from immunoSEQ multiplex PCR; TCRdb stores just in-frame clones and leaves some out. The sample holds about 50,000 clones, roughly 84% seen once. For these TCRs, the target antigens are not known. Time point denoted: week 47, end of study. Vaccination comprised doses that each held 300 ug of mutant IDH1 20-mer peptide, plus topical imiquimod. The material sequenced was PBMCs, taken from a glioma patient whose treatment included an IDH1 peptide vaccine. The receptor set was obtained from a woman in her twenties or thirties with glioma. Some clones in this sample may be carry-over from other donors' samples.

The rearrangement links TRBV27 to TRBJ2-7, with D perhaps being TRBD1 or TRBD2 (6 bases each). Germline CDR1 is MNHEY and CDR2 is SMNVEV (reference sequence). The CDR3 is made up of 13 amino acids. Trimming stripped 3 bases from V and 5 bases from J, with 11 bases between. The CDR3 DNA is TGTGCCAGCAGTTTTGGGGGGCAGGACGAGCAGTACTTC. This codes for CASSFGGQDEQYF.

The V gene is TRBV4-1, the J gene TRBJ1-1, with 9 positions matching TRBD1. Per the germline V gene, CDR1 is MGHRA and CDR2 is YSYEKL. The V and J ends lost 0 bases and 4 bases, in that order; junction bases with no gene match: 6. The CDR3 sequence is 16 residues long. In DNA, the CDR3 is TGCGCCAGCAGCCAAGAGGGACAGGGTTATGGCACTGAAGCTTTCTTT. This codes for CASSQEGQGYGTEAFF.

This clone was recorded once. CDR3 bases: TGTGCCAGCTCAGCCCTATCCGAAGGTTTTGGCACTGAAGCTTTCTTT. It specifies CASSALSEGFGTEAFF. The rearrangement uses TRBV18 and TRBJ1-1, with unresolved D. Germline V gene sequence: CDR1 KGHSH, CDR2 LQKENI. The length of the CDR3 is 16 residues. Trimming took off 5 bases at V and 4 bases at J, with 20 bases between the two ends. Complete variable domain (other parts from reference TRBV18 and TRBJ1-1): NAGVMQNPRHLVRRRGQEARLRCSPMKGHSHVYWYRQLPEEGLKFMVYLQKENIIDESGMPKERFSAEFPKEGPSILRIQQVVRGDSAAYFCASSALSEGFGTEAFFGQGTRLTVV.

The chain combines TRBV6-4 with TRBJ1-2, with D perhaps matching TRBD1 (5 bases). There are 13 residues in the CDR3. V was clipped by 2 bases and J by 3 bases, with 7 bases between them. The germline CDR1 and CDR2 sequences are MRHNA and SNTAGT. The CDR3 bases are TGTGCCAGCAGTGACAAGGGGTACTATGGCTACACCTTC. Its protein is CASSDKGYYGYTF.

CDR3 in amino acids: CASSLEEGSYNEQFF. CDR3 DNA: TGTGCCAGCAGCTTAGAAGAGGGGTCCTACAATGAGCAGTTCTTC. V is TRBV7-6 and J is TRBJ2-1; TRBD1 or TRBD2 may be the D gene (5 bases each). CDR1 is SGHVS, CDR2 FNYEAQ, per germline. Trimming pared 1 base from V and 1 base from J, leaving 8 bases between. CDR3 size: 15 residues.